This is a list of T cell receptor beta chains from one sample in a study of T cell repertoires in cytomegalovirus infection. MiXCR was run by TCRdb on the reads, yielding one entry per CDR3 protein. Among hundreds of thousands of distinct CDR3 sequences, around 9.1% were seen once, and the ten largest hold around 2.6%. Sequencing input: PBMCs. These receptors originate from a human donor in good health (CMV status not recorded). Some clones in this sample may be carry-over from other donors' samples. CDR3s include the opening cysteine and the closing phenylalanine or tryptophan. The D gene is left open where the match is weak. Some rows mark clone size as missing; the rest say once, few, many or name a class of expanded clone.

TRBJ2-1,TRBD2,TRBV4-1,many,CASSQEGRASYNEQFF,TGCGCCAGCAGCCAAGAGGGGAGGGCGTCCTACAATGAGCAGTTCTTC
TRBJ1-4,TRBD1,TRBV12-3/TRBV12-4,many,CASSPPQGAGEKLFF,TGTGCCAGCAGTCCCCCCCAGGGGGCAGGGGAAAAACTGTTTTTT
TRBJ1-1,-,TRBV29-1,-,CSVEPDTGTEAFF,TGCAGCGTTGAACCAGACACAGGCACTGAAGCTTTCTTT
TRBJ1-1,TRBD1,TRBV6-2/TRBV6-3,many,CASRPQGEWGTEAFF,TGTGCCAGCAGACCCCAGGGGGAATGGGGCACTGAAGCTTTCTTT
TRBJ1-2,-,TRBV7-9,many,CASSFDSYGYTF,TGTGCCAGCAGCTTCGACAGCTATGGCTACACCTTC
TRBJ2-3,-,TRBV7-9,-,CASSLRSSSTDTQYF,TGTGCCAGCAGCTTAAGGTCTTCTAGCACAGATACGCAGTATTTT
TRBJ2-7,-,TRBV25-1,many,CASSGPVHYEQYF,TGTGCCAGCAGTGGGCCAGTACACTACGAGCAGTACTTC
TRBJ1-4,-,TRBV28,many,CASSLNGQGNEKLFF,TGTGCCAGCAGTTTAAATGGCCAGGGGAATGAAAAACTGTTTTTT
TRBJ2-1,TRBD1,TRBV4-3,many,CASSPIGTGGGGEQFF,TGCGCCAGCAGCCCCATCGGGACAGGAGGTGGTGGGGAGCAGTTCTTC
TRBJ1-1,-,TRBV28,-,CASSGSLNTEAFF,TGTGCCAGCAGTGGCAGCCTGAACACTGAAGCTTTCTTT
TRBJ2-3,TRBD2,TRBV3-1,-,CASSQEERGGQDTQYF,TGTGCCAGCAGCCAAGAAGAGCGGGGGGGCCAAGATACGCAGTATTTT
TRBJ2-5,-,TRBV7-2,many,CASSLTTETQYF,TGTGCCAGCAGCTTAACAACGGAGACCCAGTACTTC
TRBJ2-5,-,TRBV7-2,many,CASTLGGGPQETQYF,TGTGCCAGCACTTTAGGTGGGGGTCCCCAAGAGACCCAGTACTTC
TRBJ2-1,-,TRBV7-2,many,CASSPPRNNEQFF,TGTGCCAGCAGCCCGCCCAGAAACAATGAGCAGTTCTTC
TRBJ2-1,TRBD1,TRBV7-9,many,CACVLGTGGSYNEQFF,TGTGCGTGTGTTTTGGGGACAGGGGGCTCCTACAATGAGCAGTTCTTC
TRBJ1-1,-,TRBV12-3/TRBV12-4,many,CASRDRYTEAFF,TGTGCCAGCAGGGATAGATACACTGAAGCTTTCTTT
TRBJ2-2,-,TRBV7-3,few,CASSPVTPNTGELFF,TGTGCCAGCAGCCCCGTCACCCCGAACACCGGGGAGCTGTTTTTT
TRBJ2-4,-,TRBV29-1,-,CSVEPDGENIQYF,TGCAGCGTTGAACCGGACGGGGAAAACATTCAGTACTTC
TRBJ1-2,-,TRBV5-1,-,CASSSQMLNAMGYTF,TGCGCCAGCAGCTCACAGATGCTGAATGCTATGGGCTACACCTTC
TRBJ2-5,TRBD2,TRBV7-2,many,CASRPGGLEGTQYF,TGTGCCAGCAGGCCTGGGGGACTAGAGGGGACCCAGTACTTC
TRBJ2-6,-,TRBV20-1,many,CSGVWAGWGGANVLTF,TGCAGTGGGGTATGGGCAGGGTGGGGTGGGGCCAACGTCCTGACTTTC
TRBJ2-2,TRBD1,TRBV25-1,-,CASRKTGTGRTGELFF,TGTGCCAGCAGGAAGACCGGGACAGGAAGAACCGGGGAGCTGTTTTTT
TRBJ2-1,TRBD1,TRBV9,few,CASSVGTVDNEQFF,TGTGCCAGCAGCGTCGGGACAGTTGACAATGAGCAGTTCTTC
TRBJ2-2,-,TRBV29-1,-,CSVDTGATGELFF,TGCAGCGTTGACACGGGAGCCACCGGGGAGCTGTTTTTT
TRBJ1-1,-,TRBV20-1,few,CSATKEYPQDTEAFF,TGCAGTGCTACAAAAGAATACCCACAGGACACTGAAGCTTTCTTT
TRBJ1-2,TRBD1,TRBV14,-,CASSARQGGDGYTF,TGTGCCAGCAGCGCTCGACAGGGAGGGGATGGCTACACCTTC
TRBJ2-4,-,TRBV2,many,CASRGSLGTKNIQYF,TGTGCCAGCAGGGGGTCTTTGGGGACCAAAAACATTCAGTACTTC